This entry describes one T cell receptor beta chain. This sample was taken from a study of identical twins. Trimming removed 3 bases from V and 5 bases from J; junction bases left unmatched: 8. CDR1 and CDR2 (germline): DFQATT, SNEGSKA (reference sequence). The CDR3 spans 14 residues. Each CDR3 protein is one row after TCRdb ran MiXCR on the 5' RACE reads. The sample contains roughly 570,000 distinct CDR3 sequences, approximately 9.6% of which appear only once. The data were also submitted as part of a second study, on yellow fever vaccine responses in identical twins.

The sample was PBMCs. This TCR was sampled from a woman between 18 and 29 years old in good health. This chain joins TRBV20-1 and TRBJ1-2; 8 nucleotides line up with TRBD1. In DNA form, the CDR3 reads TGCAGTGCTAGGGGAGGACAGGGAGAATATGGCTACACCTTC. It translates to CSARGGQGEYGYTF.